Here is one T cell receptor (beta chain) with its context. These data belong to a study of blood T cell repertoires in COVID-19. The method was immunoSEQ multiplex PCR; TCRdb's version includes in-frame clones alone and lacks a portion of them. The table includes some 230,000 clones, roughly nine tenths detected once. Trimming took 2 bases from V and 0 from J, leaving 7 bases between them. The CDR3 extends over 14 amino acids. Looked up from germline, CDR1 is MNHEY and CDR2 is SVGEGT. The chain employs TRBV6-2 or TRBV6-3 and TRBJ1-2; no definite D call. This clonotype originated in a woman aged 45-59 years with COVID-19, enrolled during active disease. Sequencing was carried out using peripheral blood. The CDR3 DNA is TGTGCCAGCAGTTACGAGGAGGCTAACTATGGCTACACCTTC. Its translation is CASSYEEANYGYTF.